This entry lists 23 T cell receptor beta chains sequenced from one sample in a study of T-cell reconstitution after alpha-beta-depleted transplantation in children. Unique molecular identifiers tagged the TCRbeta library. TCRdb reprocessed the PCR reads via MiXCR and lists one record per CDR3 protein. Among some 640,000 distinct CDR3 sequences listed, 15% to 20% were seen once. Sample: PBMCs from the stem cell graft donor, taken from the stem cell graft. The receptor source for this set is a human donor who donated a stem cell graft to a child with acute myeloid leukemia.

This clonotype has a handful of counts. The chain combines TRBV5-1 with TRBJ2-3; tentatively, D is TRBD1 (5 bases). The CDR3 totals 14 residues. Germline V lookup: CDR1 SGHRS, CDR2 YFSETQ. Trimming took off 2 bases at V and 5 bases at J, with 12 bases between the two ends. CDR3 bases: TGCGCCAGCAGCTTTGGTGACAGTATAGATACGCAGTATTTT. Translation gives CASSFGDSIDTQYF.

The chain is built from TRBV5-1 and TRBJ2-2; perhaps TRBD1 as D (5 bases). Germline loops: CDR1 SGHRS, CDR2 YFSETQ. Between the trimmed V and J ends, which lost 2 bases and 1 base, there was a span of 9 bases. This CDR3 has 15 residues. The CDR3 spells CASSFGHKNTGELFF. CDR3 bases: TGCGCCAGCAGCTTCGGACACAAGAACACCGGGGAGCTGTTTTTT.

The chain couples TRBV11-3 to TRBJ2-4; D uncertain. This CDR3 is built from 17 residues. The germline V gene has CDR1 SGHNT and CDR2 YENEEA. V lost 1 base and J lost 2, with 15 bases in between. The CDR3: CASSLVGHPTTKNIQYF. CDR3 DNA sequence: TGTGCCAGCAGCTTAGTGGGTCACCCAACAACCAAAAACATTCAGTACTTC.

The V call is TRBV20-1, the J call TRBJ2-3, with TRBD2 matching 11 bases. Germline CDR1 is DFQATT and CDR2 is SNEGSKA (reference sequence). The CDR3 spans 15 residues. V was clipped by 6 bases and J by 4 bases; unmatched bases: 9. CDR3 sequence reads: CSARPSGGWADTQYF. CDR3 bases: TGCAGTGCGAGGCCTAGCGGGGGGTGGGCAGATACGCAGTATTTT.

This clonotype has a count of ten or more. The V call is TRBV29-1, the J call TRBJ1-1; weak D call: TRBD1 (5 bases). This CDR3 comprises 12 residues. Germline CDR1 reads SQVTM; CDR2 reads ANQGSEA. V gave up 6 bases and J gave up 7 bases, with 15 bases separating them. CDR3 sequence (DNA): TGCAGCGTGGGAACGGGGGAAGGTGAAGCTTTCTTT. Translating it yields CSVGTGEGEAFF.

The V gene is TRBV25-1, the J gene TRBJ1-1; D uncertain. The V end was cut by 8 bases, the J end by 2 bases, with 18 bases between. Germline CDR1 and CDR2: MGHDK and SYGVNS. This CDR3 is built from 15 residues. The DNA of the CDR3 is TGTGCCAGCGGCTCCGGACTGCCCGTCAACACTGAAGCTTTCTTT. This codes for CASGSGLPVNTEAFF.

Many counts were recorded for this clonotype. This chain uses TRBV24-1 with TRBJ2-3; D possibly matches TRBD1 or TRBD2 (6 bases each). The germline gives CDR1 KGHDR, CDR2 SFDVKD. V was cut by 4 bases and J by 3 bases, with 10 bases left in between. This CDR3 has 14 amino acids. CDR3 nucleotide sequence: TGTGCCACCAGTGAAGGGGGGCGAACAGATACGCAGTATTTT. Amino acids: CATSEGGRTDTQYF.

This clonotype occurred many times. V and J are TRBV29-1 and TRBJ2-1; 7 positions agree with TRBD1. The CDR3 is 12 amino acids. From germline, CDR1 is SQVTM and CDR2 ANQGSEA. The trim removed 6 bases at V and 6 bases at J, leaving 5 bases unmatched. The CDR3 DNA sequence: TGCAGCGTGGCCCCAGGGGGCAATGAGCAGTTCTTC. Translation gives CSVAPGGNEQFF.

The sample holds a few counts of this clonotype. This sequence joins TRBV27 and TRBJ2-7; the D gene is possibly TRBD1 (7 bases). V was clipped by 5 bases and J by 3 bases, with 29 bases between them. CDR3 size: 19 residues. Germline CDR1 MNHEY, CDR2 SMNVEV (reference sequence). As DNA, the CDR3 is TGTGCCAGCAGTCCGCTCGCGGGACAGTATCCGACCTTCCTCTACGAGCAGTACGTC. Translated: CASSPLAGQYPTFLYEQYV.

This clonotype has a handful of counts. As DNA, the CDR3 is TGCAGCGTTGAGCCGGGACAGTCGTTAGCCAAAAACATTCAGTACTTC. Its translation is CSVEPGQSLAKNIQYF. This chain connects TRBV29-1 to TRBJ2-4; TRBD1 matches at 7 bases. With V trimmed by 3 bases and J by 0 bases, 8 bases remained unmatched. Germline assignment: CDR1 SQVTM and CDR2 ANQGSEA. The CDR3 contains 16 residues.

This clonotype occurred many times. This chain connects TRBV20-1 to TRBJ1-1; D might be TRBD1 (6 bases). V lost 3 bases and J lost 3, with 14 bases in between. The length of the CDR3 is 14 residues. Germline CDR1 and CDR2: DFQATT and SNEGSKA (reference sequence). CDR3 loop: CSASSPGVDTEAFF. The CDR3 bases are TGCAGTGCTAGTAGTCCAGGGGTCGACACTGAAGCTTTCTTT.

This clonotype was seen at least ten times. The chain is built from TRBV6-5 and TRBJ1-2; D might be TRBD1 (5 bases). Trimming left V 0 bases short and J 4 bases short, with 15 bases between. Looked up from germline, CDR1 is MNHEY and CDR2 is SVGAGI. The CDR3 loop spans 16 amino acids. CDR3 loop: CASSYSGQGPGYGYTF. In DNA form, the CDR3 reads TGTGCCAGCAGTTACTCTGGGCAGGGACCTGGCTATGGCTACACCTTC.

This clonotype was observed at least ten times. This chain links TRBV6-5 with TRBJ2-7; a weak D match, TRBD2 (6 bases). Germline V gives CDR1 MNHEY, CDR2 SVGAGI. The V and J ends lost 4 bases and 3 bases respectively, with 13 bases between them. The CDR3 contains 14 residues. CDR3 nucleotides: TGTGCCAGCAGTTTACCGGGGGTTAACTACGAGCAGTACTTC. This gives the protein CASSLPGVNYEQYF.

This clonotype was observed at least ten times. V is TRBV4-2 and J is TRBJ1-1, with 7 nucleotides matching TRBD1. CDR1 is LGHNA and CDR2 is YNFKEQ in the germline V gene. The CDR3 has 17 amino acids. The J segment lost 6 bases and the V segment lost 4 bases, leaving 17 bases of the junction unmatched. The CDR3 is CASSPAMDRKGLAEAFF. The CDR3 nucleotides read TGTGCCAGCAGCCCAGCCATGGACAGGAAAGGTTTGGCTGAAGCTTTCTTT.

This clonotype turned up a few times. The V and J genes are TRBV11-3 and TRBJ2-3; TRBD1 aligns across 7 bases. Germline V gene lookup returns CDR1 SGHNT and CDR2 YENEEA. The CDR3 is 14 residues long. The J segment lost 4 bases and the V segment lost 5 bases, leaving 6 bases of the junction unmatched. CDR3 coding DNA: TGTGCCAGCAGCCTCCGGGACAGCTCAGATACGCAGTATTTT. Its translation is CASSLRDSSDTQYF.

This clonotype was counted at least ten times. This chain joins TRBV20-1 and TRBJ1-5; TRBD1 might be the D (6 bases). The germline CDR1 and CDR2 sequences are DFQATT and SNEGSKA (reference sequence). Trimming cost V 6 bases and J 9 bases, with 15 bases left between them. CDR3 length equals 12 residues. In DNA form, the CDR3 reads TGCAGTGCCGCCCGGGGGGGGCGGCCCCAGCATTTT. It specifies CSAARGGRPQHF.

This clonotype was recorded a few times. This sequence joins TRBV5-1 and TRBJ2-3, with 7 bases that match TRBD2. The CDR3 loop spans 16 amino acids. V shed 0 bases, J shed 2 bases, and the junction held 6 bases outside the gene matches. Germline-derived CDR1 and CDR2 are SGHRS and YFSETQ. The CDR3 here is CASSLGASGPTDTQYF. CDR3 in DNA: TGCGCCAGCAGCTTGGGAGCTAGCGGACCCACAGATACGCAGTATTTT.

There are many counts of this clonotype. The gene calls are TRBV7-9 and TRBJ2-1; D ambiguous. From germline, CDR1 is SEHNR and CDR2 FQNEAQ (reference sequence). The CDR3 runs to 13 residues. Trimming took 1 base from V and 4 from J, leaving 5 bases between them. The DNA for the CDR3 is TGTGCCAGCAGCTTAGATGCTTACAATGAGCAGTTCTTC. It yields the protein CASSLDAYNEQFF.

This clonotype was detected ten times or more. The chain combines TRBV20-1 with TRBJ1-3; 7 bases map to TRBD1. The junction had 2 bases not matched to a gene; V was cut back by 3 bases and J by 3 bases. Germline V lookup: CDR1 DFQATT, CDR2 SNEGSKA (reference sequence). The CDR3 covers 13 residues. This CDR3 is CSASGQDGNTIYF. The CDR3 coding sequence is TGCAGTGCTAGCGGACAGGATGGAAACACCATATATTTT.

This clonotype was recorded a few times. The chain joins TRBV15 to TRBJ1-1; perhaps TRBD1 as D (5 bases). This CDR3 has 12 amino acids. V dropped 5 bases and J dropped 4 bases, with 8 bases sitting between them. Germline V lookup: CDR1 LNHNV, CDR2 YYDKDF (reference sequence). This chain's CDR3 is CATSQGITEAFF. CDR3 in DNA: TGTGCCACCAGCCAGGGTATCACTGAAGCTTTCTTT.

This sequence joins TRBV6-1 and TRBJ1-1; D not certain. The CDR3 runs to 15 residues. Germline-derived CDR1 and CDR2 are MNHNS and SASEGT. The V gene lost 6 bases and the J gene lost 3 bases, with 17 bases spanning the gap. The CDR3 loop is CASRERLSGYTEAFF. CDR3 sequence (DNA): TGTGCCAGCAGAGAGAGGCTGTCCGGGTACACTGAAGCTTTCTTT.

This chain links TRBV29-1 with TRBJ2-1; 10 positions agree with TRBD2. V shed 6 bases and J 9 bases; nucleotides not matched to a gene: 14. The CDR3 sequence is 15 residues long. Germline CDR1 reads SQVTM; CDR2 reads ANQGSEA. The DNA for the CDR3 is TGCAGCGTGCCCCCTCCGGGACTAGCGATGGGTGAGCAGTTCTTC. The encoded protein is CSVPPPGLAMGEQFF.

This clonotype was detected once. DNA for the CDR3: TGCTGCTTCTGGGGCCAGGCTGCGGGCTTCGGCTACAATGAGCAGTTCTTC. This translates into CCFWGQAAGFGYNEQFF. This chain links TRBV20-1 with TRBJ2-1; D tentatively fits TRBD1 or TRBD2 (5 bases each). This CDR3 region has 17 residues. Germline values: CDR1 DFQATT, CDR2 SNEGSKA (reference sequence).